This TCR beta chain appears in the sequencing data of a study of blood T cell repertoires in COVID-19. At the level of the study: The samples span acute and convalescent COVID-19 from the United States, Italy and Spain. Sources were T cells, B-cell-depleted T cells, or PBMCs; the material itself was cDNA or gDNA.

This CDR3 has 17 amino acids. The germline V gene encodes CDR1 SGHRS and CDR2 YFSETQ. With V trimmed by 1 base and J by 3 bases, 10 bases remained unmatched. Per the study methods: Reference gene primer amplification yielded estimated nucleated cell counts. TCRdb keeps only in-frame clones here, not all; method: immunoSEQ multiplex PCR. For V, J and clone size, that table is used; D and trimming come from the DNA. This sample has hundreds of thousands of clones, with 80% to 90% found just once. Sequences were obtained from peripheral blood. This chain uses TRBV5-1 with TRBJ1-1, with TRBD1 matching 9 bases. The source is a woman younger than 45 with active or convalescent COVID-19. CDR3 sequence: CASSLFGQGIGDTEAFF. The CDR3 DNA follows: TGCGCCAGCAGCTTGTTCGGACAGGGGATCGGTGACACTGAAGCTTTCTTT. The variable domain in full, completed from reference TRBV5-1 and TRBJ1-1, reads KAGVTQTPRYLIKTRGQQVTLSCSPISGHRSVSWYQQTPGQGLQFLFEYFSETQRNKGNFPGRFSGRQFSNSRSEMNVSTLELGDSALYLCASSLFGQGIGDTEAFFGQGTRLTVV.